This T cell receptor (beta chain) was identified in a study of T-cell memory formation after mild COVID-19. The germline V gene has CDR1 DFQATT and CDR2 SNEGSKA (reference sequence). V shed 6 bases and J shed 6 bases, with 12 bases lying between them. The CDR3 contains 12 residues. TCRdb re-called the 5' RACE reads through MiXCR, storing one row per CDR3 protein. The table shows roughly 610,000 distinct CDR3 sequences, with roughly 17% occurring only once. The source of this sequence is an adult woman who had mild COVID-19 (a few samples of this study predate the infection). Cell type and time point are not known. Specimen: PBMCs or a T cell subset sorted from them (not recorded which). The chain is built from TRBV20-1 and TRBJ1-5, with D unclear. The DNA for the CDR3 is TGCAGTGCCCGAGTTGGCGGTCAGCCCCAGCATTTT. Its protein is CSARVGGQPQHF.